This T cell receptor beta chain emerged from a study of cytomegalovirus exposure and HLA in healthy donors. Findings of the study overall: A prior analysis recorded that most TCR beta V segments were productive about 87% or about 30% of the time.

Of note for this clone: Its antigen is still unknown.

Primers included in the PCR were 60 Vbeta and 13 Jbeta primers. Using immunoSEQ multiplex PCR, the repertoire was profiled, and TCRdb retains in-frame clones only, with some absent. The data contain 45,000 to 65,000 clones, about 82% of them singletons. The sample comprised PBMCs. This TCR came from a man between 25 and 39 years old in good health and CMV-seronegative.

The CDR3 coding sequence is TGTGCCAGCAGCCCACAACCCAGGGTCTCTGGGGCCAACGTCCTGACTTTC. Its translation: CASSPQPRVSGANVLTF. V usage is TRBV7-2 and J usage is TRBJ2-6; D is possibly TRBD1 (5 bases). The V end was cut by 5 bases, the J end by 0 bases, with 14 bases between. CDR1 is SGHTA, CDR2 FQGNSA, per germline. This CDR3 is 17 amino acids long. The entire variable domain, with the rest obtained from reference TRBV7-2 and TRBJ2-6, is as follows: GAGVSQSPSNKVTEKGKDVELRCDPISGHTALYWYRQSLGQGLEFLIYFQGNSAPDKSGLPSDRFSAERTGGSVSTLTIQRTQQEDSAVYLCASSPQPRVSGANVLTFGAGSRLTVL.